These T cell receptor beta chains were read from a single sample in a study of cytomegalovirus exposure and HLA in healthy donors. The assay was immunoSEQ multiplex PCR, and TCRdb's table has in-frame clones only and misses some. The sample has about 120,000 clones, approximately 70% seen once. Sequenced sample: PBMCs. The receptors shown here come from a woman aged 40 to 50 in good health and CMV-seropositive. CDR3s include the opening cysteine and the closing phenylalanine or tryptophan. Each record gives: V gene, clone size, J gene, D gene, CDR3 DNA, CDR3 protein. D genes are given only for firm matches. Clone size appears in some rows only: once, few, many, or a class for an expanded clone.

v_gene: TRBV6-5
abundance: -
j_gene: TRBJ2-2
d_gene: TRBD1
CDR3nt: TGTGCCAGTCGGGACAGAAACACCGGGGAGCTGTTTTTT
CDR3aa: CASRDRNTGELFF

v_gene: TRBV9
abundance: -
j_gene: TRBJ2-1
d_gene: TRBD2
CDR3nt: TGTGCCAGCAGCGTAGCGCTAGCGGGAGCCTACAATGAGCAGTTCTTC
CDR3aa: CASSVALAGAYNEQFF

v_gene: TRBV7-9
abundance: -
j_gene: TRBJ1-5
d_gene: -
CDR3nt: TGTGCCAGCAGCCTTCAGGGGCTGGGCCAGCCCCAGCATTTT
CDR3aa: CASSLQGLGQPQHF

v_gene: TRBV10-1
abundance: -
j_gene: TRBJ1-2
d_gene: TRBD1
CDR3nt: TGCGCCAGCAGGGGGGACAGGGCTGTCGATGGCTACACCTTC
CDR3aa: CASRGDRAVDGYTF

v_gene: TRBV7-6
abundance: -
j_gene: TRBJ1-1
d_gene: -
CDR3nt: TGTGCCAGCAGCTTTTCCGGGAACACTGAAGCTTTCTTT
CDR3aa: CASSFSGNTEAFF

v_gene: TRBV19
abundance: -
j_gene: TRBJ1-2
d_gene: -
CDR3nt: TGTGCCAGTAGTATAGCAGACCGCACCAGGCATGGCTACACCTTC
CDR3aa: CASSIADRTRHGYTF

v_gene: TRBV6-5
abundance: -
j_gene: TRBJ2-7
d_gene: -
CDR3nt: TGTGCCAGCGGAAGAGGGAGAGGGAGTAAAGGCGAGCAGTACTTC
CDR3aa: CASGRGRGSKGEQYF

v_gene: TRBV11-3
abundance: -
j_gene: TRBJ1-1
d_gene: TRBD1
CDR3nt: TGTGCCAGCAGCCCGGGACAGGGGAGAGACACTGAAGCTTTCTTT
CDR3aa: CASSPGQGRDTEAFF

v_gene: TRBV11-1
abundance: -
j_gene: TRBJ2-5
d_gene: TRBD1
CDR3nt: TGTGCCAGCAGCTTGACAGGGGACCAAGAGACCCAGTACTTC
CDR3aa: CASSLTGDQETQYF

v_gene: TRBV6-1
abundance: few
j_gene: TRBJ2-7
d_gene: -
CDR3nt: TGTGCCAGCAGTGAAGTACCCAGGGGTGACGAGCAGTACTTC
CDR3aa: CASSEVPRGDEQYF

v_gene: TRBV19
abundance: -
j_gene: TRBJ2-1
d_gene: -
CDR3nt: TGTGCCAGTCGACTAAGTCCAGCGGGTAGGAATGAGCAGTTCTTC
CDR3aa: CASRLSPAGRNEQFF

v_gene: TRBV4-3
abundance: few
j_gene: TRBJ2-1
d_gene: -
CDR3nt: TGCGCCAGCAGCCAAGATGGCCCACCTTCCTACAATGAGCAGTTCTTC
CDR3aa: CASSQDGPPSYNEQFF

v_gene: TRBV27
abundance: -
j_gene: TRBJ1-3
d_gene: -
CDR3nt: TGTGCCAGCAGTCCCTATATATCTGGAAACACCATATATTTT
CDR3aa: CASSPYISGNTIYF

v_gene: TRBV25-1
abundance: -
j_gene: TRBJ1-4
d_gene: -
CDR3nt: TGTGCCAGCAAAGGGGAAACTAATGAAAAACTGTTTTTT
CDR3aa: CASKGETNEKLFF

v_gene: TRBV28
abundance: -
j_gene: TRBJ2-7
d_gene: -
CDR3nt: TGTGCCAGCAGTTTGGTCCGGGTTTGGGAGCACGAGCAGTACTTC
CDR3aa: CASSLVRVWEHEQYF

v_gene: TRBV7-8
abundance: -
j_gene: TRBJ1-1
d_gene: -
CDR3nt: TGTGCCAGCAGCTTAGTCCAGGGGAACACTGAAGCTTTCTTT
CDR3aa: CASSLVQGNTEAFF

v_gene: TRBV5-4
abundance: few
j_gene: TRBJ2-5
d_gene: TRBD2
CDR3nt: TGTGCCAGCAGCTTAGGGACTAGCGGGAGGTATGGGCAGACCCAGTACTTC
CDR3aa: CASSLGTSGRYGQTQYF

v_gene: TRBV6-5
abundance: -
j_gene: TRBJ2-1
d_gene: -
CDR3nt: TGTGCCAGCAGGCCCAATAGCGGCGATGAGCAGTTCTTC
CDR3aa: CASRPNSGDEQFF

v_gene: TRBV7-3
abundance: -
j_gene: TRBJ2-1
d_gene: TRBD2
CDR3nt: TGTGCCAGCAGCTTAAGTAGACTAGCGGGAGGAGGTGAGCAGTTCTTC
CDR3aa: CASSLSRLAGGGEQFF

v_gene: TRBV6-5
abundance: -
j_gene: TRBJ1-5
d_gene: -
CDR3nt: TGTGCCAGCAGAGGACAGCAAAGAAATCAGCCCCAGCATTTT
CDR3aa: CASRGQQRNQPQHF

v_gene: TRBV27
abundance: -
j_gene: TRBJ2-1
d_gene: TRBD2
CDR3nt: TGTGCCAGCACTAGCGGGAGGGGGTACAATGAGCAGTTCTTC
CDR3aa: CASTSGRGYNEQFF

v_gene: TRBV6-6
abundance: few
j_gene: TRBJ1-2
d_gene: -
CDR3nt: TGTGCCAGCAGTTACTCAGGAGTAGCTAACTATGGCTACACCTTC
CDR3aa: CASSYSGVANYGYTF

v_gene: TRBV25-1
abundance: few
j_gene: TRBJ2-7
d_gene: TRBD1
CDR3nt: TGTGCCAGCACTCGAAAAGGGACAGGGTCGAACGAGCAGTACTTC
CDR3aa: CASTRKGTGSNEQYF

v_gene: TRBV2
abundance: -
j_gene: TRBJ2-5
d_gene: -
CDR3nt: TGTGCCAGCCGTCGGAATCGACAGGTTCCGGAGACCCAGTACTTC
CDR3aa: CASRRNRQVPETQYF

v_gene: TRBV7-3
abundance: -
j_gene: TRBJ2-1
d_gene: -
CDR3nt: TGTGCCAGCGGCCCGGGAACCGAGCAGTTCTTC
CDR3aa: CASGPGTEQFF

v_gene: TRBV15
abundance: -
j_gene: TRBJ1-6
d_gene: TRBD1
CDR3nt: TGTGCCACCAGCAGAGGTGGGGGACAGAGACATAATTCACCCCTCCACTTT
CDR3aa: CATSRGGGQRHNSPLHF

v_gene: TRBV4-3
abundance: -
j_gene: TRBJ2-1
d_gene: TRBD2
CDR3nt: TGCGCCAGCAGCCAAGCCACCGGGACTAGCGGTTATGAGCAGTTCTTC
CDR3aa: CASSQATGTSGYEQFF

v_gene: TRBV19
abundance: once
j_gene: TRBJ1-5
d_gene: -
CDR3nt: TGTGCCAGTAGTCCCACCAGCACAGGGAATAGCAATCAGCCCCAGCATTTT
CDR3aa: CASSPTSTGNSNQPQHF

v_gene: TRBV7-8
abundance: few
j_gene: TRBJ2-7
d_gene: TRBD1
CDR3nt: TGTGCCAGCAGCTACCGACAGGGAAACTACGAGCAGTACTTC
CDR3aa: CASSYRQGNYEQYF

v_gene: TRBV4-3
abundance: -
j_gene: TRBJ2-1
d_gene: TRBD2
CDR3nt: TGCGCCAGCAGCCAAGATTTAGCTAGCGGGGGAGGGAATGAGCAGTTCTTC
CDR3aa: CASSQDLASGGGNEQFF

v_gene: TRBV19
abundance: -
j_gene: TRBJ1-2
d_gene: TRBD1
CDR3nt: TGTGCCAGTAGTACCGACAGGGGGCCTGACTATGGCTACACCTTC
CDR3aa: CASSTDRGPDYGYTF

v_gene: TRBV28
abundance: -
j_gene: TRBJ2-3
d_gene: TRBD2
CDR3nt: TGTGCCAGCAGTACTCTAGCGGGAGGGGAGGGCACAGATACGCAGTATTTT
CDR3aa: CASSTLAGGEGTDTQYF

v_gene: TRBV19
abundance: -
j_gene: TRBJ2-3
d_gene: -
CDR3nt: TGTGCCAGTAGTATAGGCCCTGCGGGTACGCAGTATTTT
CDR3aa: CASSIGPAGTQYF

v_gene: TRBV14
abundance: few
j_gene: TRBJ2-1
d_gene: -
CDR3nt: TGTGCCAGCAGCCAAGATAGGGGCGGTTACAATGAGCAGTTCTTC
CDR3aa: CASSQDRGGYNEQFF

v_gene: TRBV30
abundance: -
j_gene: TRBJ2-7
d_gene: -
CDR3nt: TGTGCCTGGAGTGTAGGAGGGGTTACCTACGAGCAGTACTTC
CDR3aa: CAWSVGGVTYEQYF

v_gene: TRBV7-6
abundance: -
j_gene: TRBJ2-1
d_gene: -
CDR3nt: TGTGCCAGCAGCTTAGCGGATAGGACTCCCGCCGATGAGCAGTTCTTC
CDR3aa: CASSLADRTPADEQFF

v_gene: TRBV7-9
abundance: few
j_gene: TRBJ1-3
d_gene: -
CDR3nt: TGTGCCAGCAGCTCGTCGGACACCCCCTCTGGAAACACCATATATTTT
CDR3aa: CASSSSDTPSGNTIYF

v_gene: TRBV6-5
abundance: -
j_gene: TRBJ2-7
d_gene: -
CDR3nt: TGTGCCAGCAGTTACGATGGCAGGGGGGTCTCCTACGAGCAGTACTTC
CDR3aa: CASSYDGRGVSYEQYF

v_gene: TRBV7-2
abundance: once
j_gene: TRBJ2-1
d_gene: -
CDR3nt: TGTGCCAGCACCCCACCCGGAGGGAGGTCCTACAATGAGCAGTTCTTC
CDR3aa: CASTPPGGRSYNEQFF

v_gene: TRBV5-6
abundance: -
j_gene: TRBJ2-7
d_gene: -
CDR3nt: TGTGCCAGCACCTTTCGGGACGGGGGCTACGAGCAGTACTTC
CDR3aa: CASTFRDGGYEQYF

v_gene: TRBV5-1
abundance: -
j_gene: TRBJ1-1
d_gene: -
CDR3nt: TGCGCCAGCAGCTCATCCCAACCGGGACTCACTGAAGCTTTCTTT
CDR3aa: CASSSSQPGLTEAFF

v_gene: TRBV4-3
abundance: few
j_gene: TRBJ2-7
d_gene: -
CDR3nt: TGCGCCAGCAGCCAAGATATCCCGGAGCTAGTGCCTTTTCCCTACGAGCAGTACTTC
CDR3aa: CASSQDIPELVPFPYEQYF

v_gene: TRBV9
abundance: -
j_gene: TRBJ2-6
d_gene: -
CDR3nt: TGTGCCAGCAGCGCCGGGGTAGGAGGTGGTGGGGCCAACGTCCTGACTTTC
CDR3aa: CASSAGVGGGGANVLTF

v_gene: TRBV6-5
abundance: -
j_gene: TRBJ2-5
d_gene: TRBD1
CDR3nt: TGTGCCGTCGGGACAGGGGAGGAGACCCAGTACTTC
CDR3aa: CAVGTGEETQYF

v_gene: TRBV2
abundance: few
j_gene: TRBJ2-1
d_gene: TRBD2
CDR3nt: TGTGCCAGCAGTGACGGCCTAGCGGGAGTCGATGAGCAGTTCTTC
CDR3aa: CASSDGLAGVDEQFF

v_gene: TRBV10-1
abundance: -
j_gene: TRBJ2-2
d_gene: TRBD2
CDR3nt: TGCGCCAGCAGTGGGACTAGCGGGAAGACCGGGGAGCTGTTTTTT
CDR3aa: CASSGTSGKTGELFF

v_gene: TRBV28
abundance: -
j_gene: TRBJ1-1
d_gene: TRBD1
CDR3nt: TGTGCCAGCAGCACCTCCCGGGACAGGGGGTTGACTGAAGCTTTCTTT
CDR3aa: CASSTSRDRGLTEAFF

v_gene: TRBV7-9
abundance: -
j_gene: TRBJ2-7
d_gene: TRBD2
CDR3nt: TGTGCCAGCAGCAGACCACGACTACTAGCGGGAGGCCTCTCCTACGAGCAGTACTTC
CDR3aa: CASSRPRLLAGGLSYEQYF

v_gene: TRBV19
abundance: -
j_gene: TRBJ1-5
d_gene: -
CDR3nt: TGTGCCAGTAGTATCCAGGCCCAAAAGCCCCAGCATTTT
CDR3aa: CASSIQAQKPQHF

v_gene: TRBV9
abundance: -
j_gene: TRBJ2-1
d_gene: -
CDR3nt: TGTGCCAGCAGCTTACGGAATGAGCAGTTCTTC
CDR3aa: CASSLRNEQFF

v_gene: TRBV2
abundance: -
j_gene: TRBJ2-1
d_gene: -
CDR3nt: TGTGCCAGCAAGTCGGGGAGGCACTCCTACAATGAGCAGTTCTTC
CDR3aa: CASKSGRHSYNEQFF

v_gene: TRBV6-5
abundance: -
j_gene: TRBJ1-4
d_gene: -
CDR3nt: TGTGCCAGCAGATCTGGGGGCAGGGAAAAACTGTTTTTT
CDR3aa: CASRSGGREKLFF

v_gene: TRBV6-1
abundance: -
j_gene: TRBJ1-1
d_gene: -
CDR3nt: TGTGCCAGCAGTGAAGTGGTCAGGGCCGATGAAGCTTTCTTT
CDR3aa: CASSEVVRADEAFF

v_gene: TRBV28
abundance: once
j_gene: TRBJ1-2
d_gene: -
CDR3nt: TGTGCCAGCAGGGGGGGTGGGGCCAACTATGGCTACACCTTC
CDR3aa: CASRGGGANYGYTF

v_gene: TRBV25-1
abundance: -
j_gene: TRBJ2-7
d_gene: TRBD1
CDR3nt: TGTGCCAGCAGTGACCCCGGACAGGGAGAGTACGAGCAGTACTTC
CDR3aa: CASSDPGQGEYEQYF

v_gene: TRBV5-1
abundance: -
j_gene: TRBJ1-1
d_gene: -
CDR3nt: TGCGCCAGCAGCTTGGGTATGACAGTTGAAGCTTTCTTT
CDR3aa: CASSLGMTVEAFF

v_gene: TRBV4-1
abundance: -
j_gene: TRBJ2-1
d_gene: TRBD2
CDR3nt: TGCGCCAGCAGCCCGGCCCTGAGACTAGCGGGATTAAACAATGAGCAGTTCTTC
CDR3aa: CASSPALRLAGLNNEQFF

v_gene: TRBV4-1
abundance: -
j_gene: TRBJ1-5
d_gene: TRBD1
CDR3nt: TGCGCCAGCAGCCAACCGGGACAGGGGTTTCAGCCCCAGCATTTT
CDR3aa: CASSQPGQGFQPQHF

v_gene: TRBV7-9
abundance: -
j_gene: TRBJ1-2
d_gene: -
CDR3nt: TGTGCCAGCAGCTTGGCAGGGGACCGAGCTTTCTATGGCTACACCTTC
CDR3aa: CASSLAGDRAFYGYTF